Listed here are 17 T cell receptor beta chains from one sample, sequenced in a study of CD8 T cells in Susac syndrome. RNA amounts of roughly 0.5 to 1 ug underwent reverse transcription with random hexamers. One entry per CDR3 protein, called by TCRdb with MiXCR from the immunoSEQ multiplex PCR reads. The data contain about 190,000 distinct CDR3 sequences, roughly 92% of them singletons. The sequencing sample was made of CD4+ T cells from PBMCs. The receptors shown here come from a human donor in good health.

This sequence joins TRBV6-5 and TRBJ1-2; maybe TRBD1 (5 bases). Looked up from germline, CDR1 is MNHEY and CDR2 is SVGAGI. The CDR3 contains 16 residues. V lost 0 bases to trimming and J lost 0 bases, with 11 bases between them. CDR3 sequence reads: CASSYSIVGANYGYTF. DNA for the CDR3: TGTGCCAGCAGTTACTCGATTGTGGGGGCTAACTATGGCTACACCTTC.

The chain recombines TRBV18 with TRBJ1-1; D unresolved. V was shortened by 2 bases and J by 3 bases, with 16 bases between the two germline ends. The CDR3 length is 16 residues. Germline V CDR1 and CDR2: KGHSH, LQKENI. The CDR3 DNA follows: TGTGCCAGCTCACCAGTGTATAGTAGTGTGGACACTGAAGCTTTCTTT. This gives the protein CASSPVYSSVDTEAFF.

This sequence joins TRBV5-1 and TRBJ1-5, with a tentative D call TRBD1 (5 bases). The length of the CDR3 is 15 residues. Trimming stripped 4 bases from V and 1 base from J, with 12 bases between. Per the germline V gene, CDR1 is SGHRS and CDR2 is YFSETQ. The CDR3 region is CASSPMWGSNQPQHF. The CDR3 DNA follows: TGCGCCAGCAGCCCGATGTGGGGCAGCAATCAGCCCCAGCATTTT.

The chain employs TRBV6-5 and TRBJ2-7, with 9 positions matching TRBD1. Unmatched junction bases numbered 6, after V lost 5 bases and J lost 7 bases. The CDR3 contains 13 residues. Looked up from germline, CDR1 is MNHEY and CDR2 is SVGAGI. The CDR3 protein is CASSPGTGREQYV. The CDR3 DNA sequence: TGTGCCAGCAGTCCTGGGACAGGGCGTGAGCAGTACGTC.

The CDR3 nucleotides are TGTGCCAGCAGCTTGGTAGTAGCGCCGGGCTCCTACAATGAGCAGTTCTTC. It yields the protein CASSLVVAPGSYNEQFF. The chain employs TRBV5-6 and TRBJ2-1; TRBD2 might be the D (5 bases). The CDR3 runs 17 residues. The germline V gene encodes CDR1 SGHDT and CDR2 YYEEEE. The V end was cut by 0 bases, the J end by 0 bases, with 13 bases between.

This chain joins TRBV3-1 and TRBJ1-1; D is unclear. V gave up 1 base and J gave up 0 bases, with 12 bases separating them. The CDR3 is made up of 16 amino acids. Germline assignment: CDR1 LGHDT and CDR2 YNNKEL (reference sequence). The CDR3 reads CASSQVPLGLNTEAFF. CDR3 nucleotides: TGTGCCAGCAGCCAAGTCCCGCTGGGCTTGAACACTGAAGCTTTCTTT.

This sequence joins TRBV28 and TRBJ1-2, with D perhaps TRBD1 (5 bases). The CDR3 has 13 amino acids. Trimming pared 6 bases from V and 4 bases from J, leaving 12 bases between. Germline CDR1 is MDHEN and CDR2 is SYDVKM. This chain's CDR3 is CASRSGRSYGYTF. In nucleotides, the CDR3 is TGTGCCAGCAGATCGGGACGGTCCTATGGCTACACCTTC.

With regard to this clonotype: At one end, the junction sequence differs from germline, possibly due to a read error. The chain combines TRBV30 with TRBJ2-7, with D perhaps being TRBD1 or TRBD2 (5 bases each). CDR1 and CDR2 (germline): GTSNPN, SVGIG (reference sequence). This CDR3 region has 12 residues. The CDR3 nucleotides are TGTGCCTGGAGTGCAGGGACCTACGAGAAGTACTTC. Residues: CAWSAGTYEKYF.

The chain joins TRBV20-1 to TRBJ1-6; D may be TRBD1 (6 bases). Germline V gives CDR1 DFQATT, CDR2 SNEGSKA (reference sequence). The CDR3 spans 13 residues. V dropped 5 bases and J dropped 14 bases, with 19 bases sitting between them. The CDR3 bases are TGCAGTGCTTTATCTGGGGGCTGGAAGGCCCTCCACTTT. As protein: CSALSGGWKALHF.

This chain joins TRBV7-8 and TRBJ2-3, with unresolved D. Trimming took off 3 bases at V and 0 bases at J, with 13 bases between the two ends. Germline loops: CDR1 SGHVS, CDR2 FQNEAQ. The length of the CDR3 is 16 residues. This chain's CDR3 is CASSLGLTPSTDTQYF. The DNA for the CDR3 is TGTGCCAGCAGCTTGGGCCTAACGCCGAGCACAGATACGCAGTATTTT.

The CDR3 protein is CASSFEMGGRTNYGYTF. CDR3 DNA sequence: TGCGCCAGCAGCTTTGAGATGGGCGGAAGAACTAACTATGGCTACACCTTC. This chain links TRBV5-1 with TRBJ1-2; D uncertain. The CDR3 sequence is 17 residues long. From germline, CDR1 is SGHRS and CDR2 YFSETQ. The germline V and J ends were trimmed by 2 bases and 0 bases, with 17 bases remaining between them.

The CDR3 nucleotides are TGTGCCAGCAGCACGGGACAGTTTTACACCGGGGAGCTGTTTTTT. Amino acid sequence: CASSTGQFYTGELFF. The chain uses TRBV7-2 and TRBJ2-2; TRBD1 aligns across 7 bases. The V segment lost 5 bases and the J segment 3 bases; nucleotides outside the gene matches: 6. CDR3 length: 15 amino acids. CDR1 is SGHTA, CDR2 FQGNSA, per germline. The complete variable domain, with remaining parts taken from reference TRBV7-2 and TRBJ2-2, reads GAGVSQSPSNKVTEKGKDVELRCDPISGHTALYWYRQSLGQGLEFLIYFQGNSAPDKSGLPSDRFSAERTGGSVSTLTIQRTQQEDSAVYLCASSTGQFYTGELFFGEGSRLTVL.

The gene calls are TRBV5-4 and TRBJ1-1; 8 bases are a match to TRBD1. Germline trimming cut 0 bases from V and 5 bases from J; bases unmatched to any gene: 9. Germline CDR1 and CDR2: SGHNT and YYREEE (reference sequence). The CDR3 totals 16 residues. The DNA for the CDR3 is TGTGCCAGCAGCTTGGCGGTAGGGACAGGCATAACTGAAGCTTTCTTT. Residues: CASSLAVGTGITEAFF.

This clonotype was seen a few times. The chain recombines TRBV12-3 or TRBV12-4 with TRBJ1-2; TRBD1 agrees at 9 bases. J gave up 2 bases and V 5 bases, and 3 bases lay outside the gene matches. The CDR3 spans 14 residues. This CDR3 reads CASSRTGDNYGYTF. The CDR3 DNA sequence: TGTGCCAGCAGTCGGACAGGGGACAACTATGGCTACACCTTC.

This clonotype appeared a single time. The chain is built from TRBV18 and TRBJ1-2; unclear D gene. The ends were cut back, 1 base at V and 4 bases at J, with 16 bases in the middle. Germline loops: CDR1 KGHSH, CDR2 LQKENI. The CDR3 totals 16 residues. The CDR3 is CASSPLKPGGSYGYTF. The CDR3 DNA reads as TGTGCCAGCTCACCACTTAAACCCGGCGGTAGCTATGGCTACACCTTC.

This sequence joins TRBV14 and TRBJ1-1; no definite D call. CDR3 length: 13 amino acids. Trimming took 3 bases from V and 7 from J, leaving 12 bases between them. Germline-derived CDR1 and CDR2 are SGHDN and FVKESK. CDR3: CASSQVRAGEAFF. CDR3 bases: TGTGCCAGCAGCCAGGTTAGGGCCGGTGAAGCTTTCTTT. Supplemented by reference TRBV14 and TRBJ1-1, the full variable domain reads EAGVTQFPSHSVIEKGQTVTLRCDPISGHDNLYWYRRVMGKEIKFLLHFVKESKQDESGMPNNRFLAERTGGTYSTLKVQPAELEDSGVYFCASSQVRAGEAFFGQGTRLTVV.

CDR3 residues: CASIIDRASSYEQYV. The CDR3 coding sequence is TGTGCCAGCATTATAGACAGGGCGAGCTCCTACGAGCAGTACGTC. J is TRBJ2-7 and V is TRBV6-1; TRBD1 agrees at 7 bases. Trimming took 7 bases from V and 0 from J; bases not matched to a gene: 9. The CDR3 loop spans 15 amino acids. Germline lookup yields CDR1 MNHNS and CDR2 SASEGT.